One and the same sample provided the 26 T cell receptor beta chains below, sequenced in a study of blood T cell repertoires in COVID-19. The protocol was immunoSEQ multiplex PCR, while the TCRdb copy is restricted to in-frame clones and leaves out a portion. The profile shows 300,000 to 500,000 clones, around 90% of them singletons. Sequenced material: PBMCs or T cells enriched from blood (not recorded which). These receptors originate from a woman aged 35 to 49 with acute COVID-19.

This clone was seen a handful of times. V is TRBV6-1 and J is TRBJ1-5, with D unclear. The CDR3 spans 17 residues. V gave up 0 bases and J gave up 0 bases, with 12 bases separating them. The germline CDR1 and CDR2 sequences are MNHNS and SASEGT. This CDR3 is CASSEALGFYSNQPQHF. The CDR3 DNA sequence: TGTGCCAGCAGTGAAGCCCTCGGGTTTTATAGCAATCAGCCCCAGCATTTT.

The chain links TRBV7-8 to TRBJ1-2; 9 nucleotides line up with TRBD1. The CDR3 consists of 15 residues. Germline loops: CDR1 SGHVS, CDR2 FQNEAQ. The J segment lost 3 bases and the V segment lost 6 bases, leaving 8 bases of the junction unmatched. This CDR3 is CASSYRGRGYYGYTF. The CDR3 DNA reads as TGTGCCAGCAGTTACAGGGGGCGTGGTTACTATGGCTACACCTTC.

The genes are TRBV6-5 and TRBJ1-3; maybe TRBD1 (5 bases). V was clipped by 6 bases and J by 6 bases, with 18 bases between them. Germline assignment: CDR1 MNHEY and CDR2 SVGAGI. The CDR3 contains 15 residues. The CDR3 sequence is CASSSERRGENTIYF. In DNA form, the CDR3 reads TGTGCCAGCAGCTCGGAAAGGAGGGGTGAAAACACCATATATTTT.

The V and J genes are TRBV25-1 and TRBJ1-5, with D maybe TRBD1 (5 bases). Trimming removed 3 bases at V and 9 bases at J, with 15 bases between. CDR1 and CDR2 (germline): MGHDK, SYGVNS. The CDR3 loop spans 14 amino acids. The CDR3 DNA follows: TGTGCCAGCAGTGAGGGCAGGGCGGGACGGCCCCAGCATTTT. The encoded protein is CASSEGRAGRPQHF.

This chain connects TRBV19 to TRBJ2-7; the D is unclear. Germline values: CDR1 LNHDA, CDR2 SQIVND (reference sequence). CDR3 length: 12 residues. The V and J ends lost 8 bases and 2 bases respectively, with 10 bases between them. The CDR3 DNA is TGTGCCAGTTCCCTGACTCCCTACGAGCAGTACTTC. Residues: CASSLTPYEQYF.

This clone showed up just once. The rearrangement uses TRBV24-1 and TRBJ2-6; D might be TRBD2 (5 bases). Germline CDR1 KGHDR, CDR2 SFDVKD. The germline V and J ends were trimmed by 8 bases and 2 bases, with 15 bases remaining between them. The CDR3 length is 16 residues. As DNA, the CDR3 is TGTGCCACCAAGCCCCCACGGACTCCTGGGGCCAACGTCCTGACTTTC. Translation: CATKPPRTPGANVLTF.

This chain connects TRBV27 to TRBJ2-2; 8 bases line up with TRBD1. This CDR3 region has 16 residues. Trimming removed 7 bases from V and 2 bases from J; junction bases left unmatched: 9. Per the germline V gene, CDR1 is MNHEY and CDR2 is SMNVEV (reference sequence). The CDR3 loop is CASMRGTGANTGELFF. As DNA, the CDR3 is TGTGCCAGCATGAGGGGGACAGGAGCAAACACCGGGGAGCTGTTTTTT.

Only one count was recorded for this clone. This chain links TRBV18 with TRBJ1-2, with 9 positions matching TRBD1. This CDR3 has 15 residues. Looked up from germline, CDR1 is KGHSH and CDR2 is LQKENI. V gave up 3 bases and J gave up 3 bases; unmatched junction bases: 5. The CDR3 region has the DNA TGTGCCAGCTCACCCTCGACAGGGGGAGACTATGGCTACACCTTC. Protein: CASSPSTGGDYGYTF.

This chain links TRBV9 with TRBJ1-5, with 7 bases that match TRBD1. The germline V gene encodes CDR1 SGDLS and CDR2 YYNGEE. The CDR3 sequence is 15 residues long. The V and J ends lost 4 bases and 4 bases, in that order; junction bases with no gene match: 8. This CDR3 is CASSPRDRPNQPQHF. The CDR3 bases are TGTGCCAGCAGCCCCAGGGACAGACCGAATCAGCCCCAGCATTTT.

This clone appeared once. V is TRBV11-2 and J is TRBJ2-1; possible D gene TRBD2, 7 bases. Trimming pared 4 bases from V and 3 bases from J, leaving 13 bases between. Germline-derived CDR1 and CDR2 are SGHAT and FQNNGV. The CDR3 has 15 amino acids. The CDR3 DNA reads TGTGCCAGCAGCTGGGGGGGCCCGGTCTACAATGAGCAGTTCTTC. It specifies CASSWGGPVYNEQFF.

The chain employs TRBV3-1 (or the pseudogene TRBV3-2) and TRBJ2-3; D is possibly TRBD2 (5 bases). CDR1 is LGHDT, CDR2 YNNKEL, per germline (reference sequence). The CDR3 is made up of 14 amino acids. Trimming removed 2 bases from V and 9 bases from J, with 15 bases in between. In DNA form, the CDR3 reads TGTGCCAGCAGCCAATACGACCCGCCGGGAACGCAGTATTTT. Its protein product is CASSQYDPPGTQYF.

The V and J genes are TRBV2 and TRBJ1-1; D is perhaps TRBD1 (5 bases). Deletions cut 7 bases from V and 0 bases from J, with 18 bases between. CDR3 length: 16 amino acids. Germline V gene sequence: CDR1 SNHLY, CDR2 FYNNEI. The CDR3 spells CASTRQGSLMNTEAFF. DNA for the CDR3: TGTGCCAGCACCAGGCAGGGAAGTTTAATGAACACTGAAGCTTTCTTT.

The chain employs TRBV2 and TRBJ2-1; 15 bases agree with TRBD2. CDR1 is SNHLY, CDR2 FYNNEI, per germline. Unmatched junction bases numbered 2, after V lost 2 bases and J lost 9 bases. The CDR3 sequence is 15 residues long. The CDR3 coding sequence is TGTGCCAGCAGTGAACGGACTAGCGGGGGGGGTGAGCAGTTCTTC. This gives the protein CASSERTSGGGEQFF. Full variable domain (missing parts from reference TRBV2 and TRBJ2-1): EPEVTQTPSHQVTQMGQEVILRCVPISNHLYFYWYRQILGQKVEFLVSFYNNEISEKSEIFDDQFSVERPDGSNFTLKIRSTKLEDSAMYFCASSERTSGGGEQFFGPGTRLTVL.

This chain joins TRBV10-3 and TRBJ2-3; 13 bases fit TRBD2. The ends lost 2 bases at V and 2 bases at J; junction bases unmatched: 1. The CDR3 totals 16 residues. In germline, CDR1 is ENHRY, CDR2 SYGVKD. The CDR3: CAISEGTSGDTDTQYF. The CDR3 bases are TGTGCCATCAGTGAGGGGACTAGCGGGGACACAGATACGCAGTATTTT.

Concerning this clone itself: Other DNA sequences in the same sample also yield this CDR3. This chain joins TRBV20-1 and TRBJ1-2; tentatively, D is TRBD1 (5 bases). The V gene lost 3 bases and the J gene lost 7 bases, with 9 bases spanning the gap. Germline CDR1 is DFQATT and CDR2 is SNEGSKA (reference sequence). This CDR3 has 11 amino acids. CDR3 in DNA: TGCAGTGCTAGTCGGGGGTCTGGCTACACCTTC. Protein product: CSASRGSGYTF.

A single count supports this clone. The chain employs TRBV19 and TRBJ2-7; possible D gene TRBD2, 5 bases. CDR1 and CDR2 (germline): LNHDA, SQIVND (reference sequence). V was clipped by 0 bases and J by 6 bases, with 9 bases between them. The CDR3 runs 13 residues. The CDR3 coding sequence is TGTGCCAGTAGTATAGAGGAGGACTCCGAGCAGTACTTC. It encodes CASSIEEDSEQYF. The full variable domain, with the rest looked up from reference TRBV19 and TRBJ2-7, is DGGITQSPKYLFRKEGQNVTLSCEQNLNHDAMYWYRQDPGQGLRLIYYSQIVNDFQKGDIAEGYSVSREKKESFPLTVTSAQKNPTAFYLCASSIEEDSEQYFGPGTRLTVT.

The genes are TRBV5-4 and TRBJ1-1; D possibly corresponds to TRBD1 (5 bases). V was cut by 3 bases and J by 5 bases, with 26 bases left in between. Germline lookup yields CDR1 SGHNT and CDR2 YYREEE (reference sequence). The CDR3 runs 18 residues. CDR3 residues: CASSSNGGSELYRTEAFF. In DNA form, the CDR3 reads TGTGCCAGCAGCTCGAACGGGGGGTCAGAACTTTATAGAACTGAAGCTTTCTTT.

V gene TRBV5-8 combines with J gene TRBJ1-5; TRBD1 matches at 7 bases. V lost 3 bases to trimming and J lost 6 bases; unmatched junction nucleotides: 9. The V gene's germline CDR1 is SGHTS and CDR2 YDEGEE. The CDR3 length is 15 residues. The CDR3 sequence: CASSWWRQGGQPQHF. CDR3 DNA sequence: TGTGCCAGCAGCTGGTGGCGACAGGGAGGTCAGCCCCAGCATTTT.

To note about this clone: Other DNA sequences in the same sample also yield this CDR3. V usage is TRBV5-1 and J usage is TRBJ1-3; TRBD1 matches at 9 bases. The V segment lost 3 bases and the J segment 4 bases; nucleotides outside the gene matches: 5. Germline CDR1 reads SGHRS; CDR2 reads YFSETQ. CDR3 length: 15 amino acids. The CDR3 DNA sequence: TGCGCCAGCAGCTCCACAGGGGGCGGGGGAAACACCATATATTTT. Protein product: CASSSTGGGGNTIYF.

The CDR3 DNA reads as TGTGCCAGTAGTACGGGACAGAGCTCCTACAATGAGCAGTTCTTC. Translated, it gives CASSTGQSSYNEQFF. The chain carries TRBV19 and TRBJ2-1; 7 bases agree with TRBD1. Germline trimming cut 4 bases from V and 0 bases from J; bases unmatched to any gene: 3. This CDR3 contains 15 residues. CDR1 is LNHDA and CDR2 is SQIVND in the germline V gene (reference sequence).

The chain links TRBV27 to TRBJ1-4; the match to TRBD1 covers 9 bases. CDR1 and CDR2 from the germline V gene are MNHEY and SMNVEV (reference sequence). The CDR3 is 18 amino acids. V dropped 5 bases and J dropped 3; count of bases not matched to a gene: 13. CDR3 region: CASSPTRTGEESNEKLFF. The DNA for the CDR3 is TGTGCCAGCAGTCCAACCCGGACAGGGGAGGAGTCTAATGAAAAACTGTTTTTT.

The genes are TRBV25-1 and TRBJ1-3; 8 nucleotides agree with TRBD1. J was trimmed by 2 bases and V by 6 bases; bases with no gene match: 6. There are 15 residues in the CDR3. CDR1 and CDR2 from the germline V gene are MGHDK and SYGVNS. CDR3 in amino acids: CASRDRGGAGNTIYF. CDR3 in DNA: TGTGCCAGCAGAGACAGGGGAGGTGCTGGAAACACCATATATTTT.

This chain joins TRBV6-1 and TRBJ1-2; TRBD1 matches at 9 bases. This CDR3 spans 14 amino acids. From germline, CDR1 is MNHNS and CDR2 SASEGT. V trimming: 3 bases; J trimming: 6 bases; junction bases outside the gene matches: 5. The CDR3 DNA reads as TGTGCCAGCAGTGAGTTAGGGACAGGGAATGGCTACACCTTC. The encoded protein is CASSELGTGNGYTF.

The chain is built from TRBV7-2 and TRBJ2-7; TRBD1 matches at 9 bases. Germline CDR1 reads SGHTA; CDR2 reads FQGNSA. Trimming took 10 bases from V and 5 from J; bases not matched to a gene: 9. CDR3 length equals 13 residues. The CDR3 region has the DNA TGTGCCACCTCTACGCGACAGGGGGACGAGCAGTACTTC. This sequence encodes CATSTRQGDEQYF.

The chain combines TRBV5-1 with TRBJ2-3; 7 positions match TRBD1. The CDR3 has 16 amino acids. Germline trimming cut 0 bases from V and 3 bases from J; bases unmatched to any gene: 7. CDR1 is SGHRS, CDR2 YFSETQ, per germline. CDR3 residues: CASSLEGRGSTDTQYF. DNA for the CDR3: TGCGCCAGCAGCTTGGAAGGCAGGGGGTCGACAGATACGCAGTATTTT. Filled out from reference TRBV5-1 and TRBJ2-3, the complete variable domain reads KAGVTQTPRYLIKTRGQQVTLSCSPISGHRSVSWYQQTPGQGLQFLFEYFSETQRNKGNFPGRFSGRQFSNSRSEMNVSTLELGDSALYLCASSLEGRGSTDTQYFGPGTRLTVL.

In DNA form, the CDR3 reads TGTGCCAGCAGTTATGCCTCTGTCGGTCGCACAGATACGCAGTATTTT. It is translated as CASSYASVGRTDTQYF. The V and J genes are TRBV6-5 and TRBJ2-3; D gene unclear. Germline CDR1 reads MNHEY; CDR2 reads SVGAGI. V dropped 3 bases and J dropped 1 base, with 14 bases sitting between them. The CDR3 extends over 16 amino acids.